The 16 T cell receptor beta chains given below trace back to one sample, sequenced in a study of identical twins. TCRdb itself ran the 5' RACE reads through MiXCR, one entry per CDR3 protein. The sample consists of approximately 700,000 distinct CDR3 sequences, over 5% of them appearing once. The specimen was naive T cells sorted from blood. The receptors come from a man aged 18-30 years in good health.

This clonotype showed up many times. The chain couples TRBV20-1 to TRBJ1-1, with TRBD1 matching 7 bases. V was clipped by 2 bases and J by 0 bases; unmatched bases: 6. Germline values: CDR1 DFQATT, CDR2 SNEGSKA (reference sequence). The CDR3 totals 15 residues. The CDR3 DNA is TGCAGTGCTAGATCCCCAGGGGGACTGAACACTGAAGCTTTCTTT. Amino acid sequence: CSARSPGGLNTEAFF.

This clonotype was recorded at least ten times. The chain uses TRBV29-1 and TRBJ1-1; D not resolved. V lost 0 bases and J 4 bases, leaving 6 bases between the germline ends. The V gene's germline CDR1 is SQVTM and CDR2 ANQGSEA. This CDR3 contains 12 residues. CDR3 sequence reads: CSVEDAGTEAFF. The CDR3 region has the DNA TGCAGCGTTGAAGATGCGGGCACTGAAGCTTTCTTT. The complete variable domain, with remaining parts taken from reference TRBV29-1 and TRBJ1-1, reads SAVISQKPSRDICQRGTSLTIQCQVDSQVTMMFWYRQQPGQSLTLIATANQGSEATYESGFVIDKFPISRPNLTFSTLTVSNMSPEDSSIYLCSVEDAGTEAFFGQGTRLTVV.

This clonotype was recorded at least ten times. The chain combines TRBV27 with TRBJ2-1; unclear D gene. This CDR3 region has 15 residues. Germline-derived CDR1 and CDR2 are MNHEY and SMNVEV (reference sequence). With 10 bases removed from V and 6 bases from J, the gap between germline ends came to 22 bases. The DNA for the CDR3 is TGTGCCATCGCCCTAAGGCCCAGTCAGGCCAATGAGCAGTTCTTC. Residues: CAIALRPSQANEQFF.

This clonotype showed up many times. The chain carries TRBV27 and TRBJ2-2, with D tentatively TRBD1 (5 bases). Trimming stripped 8 bases from V and 4 bases from J, with 8 bases between. Germline V gives CDR1 MNHEY, CDR2 SMNVEV (reference sequence). This CDR3 contains 12 residues. The CDR3 DNA sequence: TGTGCCAGCCCTAGGGGCACCGGGGAGCTGTTTTTT. Translation: CASPRGTGELFF.

This clonotype was picked up many times. This rearrangement joins TRBV7-9 to TRBJ2-1, with 11 bases fitting TRBD2. Germline assignment: CDR1 SEHNR and CDR2 FQNEAQ (reference sequence). Trimming at V came to 5 bases and at J to 3 bases, leaving 9 bases not matched to a gene. The CDR3 is made up of 17 amino acids. DNA for the CDR3: TGTGCCAGCAGCCCGGGACTAGCGGTTCAAGGCTACAATGAGCAGTTCTTC. It specifies CASSPGLAVQGYNEQFF.

This clonotype showed up many times. The chain carries TRBV10-3 and TRBJ2-3; D possibly corresponds to TRBD1 (6 bases). The length of the CDR3 is 14 residues. Germline V gives CDR1 ENHRY, CDR2 SYGVKD. V was shortened by 6 bases and J by 1 base, with 11 bases between the two germline ends. The CDR3 spells CAISLDSGTDTQYF. The CDR3 DNA follows: TGTGCCATCAGCCTGGACAGCGGCACAGATACGCAGTATTTT.

The chain recombines TRBV7-6 with TRBJ2-7; 7 bases fit TRBD1. Per germline, CDR1 SGHVS and CDR2 FNYEAQ. V lost 5 bases, J lost 4 bases, and 5 bases stayed unmatched. This CDR3 is 13 amino acids long. The DNA of the CDR3 is TGTGCCAGCAGCCGGGGACAGATTTACGAGCAGTACTTC. Residues: CASSRGQIYEQYF.

At least ten counts were recorded for this clonotype. This sequence joins TRBV10-3 and TRBJ2-4; D may be TRBD2 (5 bases). CDR3 length equals 13 residues. Trimming removed 10 bases at V and 3 bases at J, with 13 bases between. CDR1 and CDR2 from the germline V gene are ENHRY and SYGVKD. DNA of the CDR3: TGTGCCACCTCGGACGGAGGCAAAAACATTCAGTACTTC. Translation: CATSDGGKNIQYF.

This clonotype was counted only a few times. The chain joins TRBV7-2 to TRBJ2-7, with 10 bases lining up with TRBD2. The CDR3 loop spans 13 amino acids. Germline V CDR1 and CDR2: SGHTA, FQGNSA. V lost 5 bases to trimming and J lost 9 bases; unmatched junction nucleotides: 7. The CDR3 spells CASSPGLAEAQYF. The CDR3 DNA sequence: TGTGCCAGCAGCCCAGGACTAGCGGAGGCGCAGTACTTC.

CDR3 sequence reads: CASSRRAQGVETQYF. CDR3 bases: TGTGCCAGCAGCCGGAGGGCACAGGGAGTTGAGACCCAGTACTTC. The chain links TRBV5-6 to TRBJ2-5, with D perhaps given as TRBD1 or TRBD2 (6 bases each). Germline V gene lookup returns CDR1 SGHDT and CDR2 YYEEEE. This CDR3 spans 15 amino acids. Trimming shortened V by 4 bases and J by 5 bases, and 18 bases separated the two germline ends.

This clonotype was seen at least ten times. The chain uses TRBV4-1 and TRBJ2-3, with 8 bases matching TRBD2. CDR3 length: 16 residues. Germline CDR1 MGHRA, CDR2 YSYEKL. V lost 4 bases and J lost 0; bases outside the gene matches: 6. CDR3 DNA: TGCGCCAGCAGCCGCGTTTCTAGCGGGAGCACAGATACGCAGTATTTT. Amino acid sequence: CASSRVSSGSTDTQYF.

This clonotype was recorded a few times. The chain joins TRBV4-1 to TRBJ2-3, with 8 positions matching TRBD2. J was trimmed by 5 bases and V by 4 bases; bases with no gene match: 17. The germline gives CDR1 MGHRA, CDR2 YSYEKL. The length of the CDR3 is 18 residues. CDR3 in DNA: TGCGCCAGCAGCCTGATCAGTCGAGCGGGAGACGTGGGAGATACGCAGTATTTT. Translation gives CASSLISRAGDVGDTQYF.

This clonotype was recorded many times. This rearrangement joins TRBV7-2 to TRBJ2-3; no reliable D call. There are 15 residues in the CDR3. V shed 5 bases and J shed 6 bases, with 18 bases lying between them. Germline CDR1 reads SGHTA; CDR2 reads FQGNSA. The chain's CDR3 is CASSPHRLTQDTQYF. The CDR3 nucleotides read TGTGCCAGCAGCCCCCACCGACTGACCCAGGATACGCAGTATTTT.

The rearrangement uses TRBV4-3 and TRBJ2-5, with TRBD1 matching 7 bases. J lost 5 bases, V lost 0 bases, and 12 bases had no gene match. The length of the CDR3 is 17 residues. Germline V CDR1 and CDR2: LGHNA, YSLEER. CDR3 nucleotides: TGCGCCAGCAGCCAAGATTCCGGGCAGGGGGACCGCGAGACCCAGTACTTC. The encoded protein is CASSQDSGQGDRETQYF.

This chain uses TRBV7-2 with TRBJ2-7; 9 bases are a match to TRBD1. V gave up 1 base and J gave up 4 bases; unmatched junction bases: 8. Germline values: CDR1 SGHTA, CDR2 FQGNSA. The CDR3 consists of 16 residues. In DNA form, the CDR3 reads TGTGCCAGCAGCTTAGGGGCTCCGGGACAGGGATACGAGCAGTACTTC. Encoded protein: CASSLGAPGQGYEQYF.

Many counts were recorded for this clonotype. V usage is TRBV6-1 and J usage is TRBJ1-1, with unresolved D. CDR3 length equals 13 residues. The germline V gene has CDR1 MNHNS and CDR2 SASEGT. V was trimmed by 7 bases and J by 1 base, leaving 10 bases between them. In DNA, the CDR3 is TGTGCCAGCACGCCCCGGGAGAACACTGAAGCTTTCTTT. Protein product: CASTPRENTEAFF.